The table lists the clone carrying this T cell receptor beta chain with many counts. Its target is not known. This record belongs to a study of T cells after yellow fever vaccination. The wider study: Fractions low in cell number were prepared with SMART-Seq v4 Ultra Low Input.

MiXCR, applied by TCRdb to the 5' RACE reads, yields one record per CDR3 protein. There are under 300,000 distinct CDR3 sequences in the sample; 10% to 15% occur only once, and 0.4% to 0.55% lies in the top ten. V lost 4 bases, J lost 5 bases, and 5 bases lay in between. Germline V gives CDR1 SNHLY, CDR2 FYNNEI. The CDR3 is 11 residues long. Study-level points and caveats: The CD4 compartment and the CD8 compartment contained a small share of clonotypes in common. Most primary-vaccination clones recurred post-booster (roughly 97% CD4, around 86% CD8).

This rearrangement joins TRBV2 to TRBJ2-5, with D hard to call. The sample in question was CD4+ T cells sorted from PBMCs, obtained 45 days after the yellow fever booster vaccination. This TCR came from a man under 40 who received the YFV17D yellow fever vaccine. In DNA form, the CDR3 reads TGTGCCAGCAGTGTATTGGAGACCCAGTACTTC. Its translation is CASSVLETQYF.